What follows describes a single T cell receptor beta chain. The V gene lost 8 bases and the J gene lost 2 bases, with 15 bases spanning the gap. Germline assignment: CDR1 SGHRS and CDR2 YFSETQ. The CDR3 has 14 residues. This entry comes from a study of blood T cell repertoires in COVID-19. On the study more broadly: Samples came from the United States, Italy and Spain, spanning acute and convalescent COVID-19. PBMCs, B-cell-depleted T cells, or T cells were the source of the cDNA or gDNA that made up the material.

In the study's own analysis: Amplification with reference gene primers provided the estimates of nucleated cell counts. Sequencing was performed with immunoSEQ multiplex PCR; in TCRdb, only in-frame clones are kept and a portion is missing. V and J calls and clone size are copied from that table; D and trimming were computed from the DNA. The data contain tens of thousands of clones, 65% to 90% of them singletons. The chain carries TRBV5-1 and TRBJ2-3, with D uncertain. Material: peripheral blood. The source of this sequence is a human donor in a cohort sampled during active COVID-19. The DNA for the CDR3 is TGCGCCAGTTGTAGGTCAGCGATCACAGATACGCAGTATTTT. This codes for CASCRSAITDTQYF.